The present T cell receptor (beta chain) was sequenced within a study of T cells expressing NK-cell markers. General study points: HCMV specificity of expanded NKG2C+ T cell clones remained unclear. In several donors, dominant clonotypes made up about 28.3-65% of CD3+CD56-NKG2C+ cells. Dominant NKG2C+ clonotypes accounted for roughly 1.0-7.0% of CD8+ T cells in six or seven donors.

TCRdb reprocessed the 5' RACE reads, keeping one entry per CDR3 protein, no DNA. The record lists hundreds of thousands of distinct CDR3 sequences, of which the ten most abundant hold 6% to 9.5%. As for this clonotype: No antigen is known for it.

Germline V gene data show CDR1 as SGHNT and CDR2 as YENEEA. The CDR3 runs to 16 residues. The chain joins TRBV11-3 to TRBJ2-1. The sample comprised blood T cells: a sorted CD56 or NKG2C T cell subset, CD4+ or CD8+ T cells, or bulk PBMC T cells (not recorded which). This clonotype originated in a woman aged 18 to 75 in good health. CDR3 sequence reads: CASSLDADDPPNEQFF.